The 8 T cell receptor beta chains in this list originate from one sample, sequenced in a study of a mutant IDH1 vaccine in newly diagnosed glioma. Documented time point: week 23, last vaccination. Topical imiquimod was applied with each vaccine dose, which held 300 ug of mutant IDH1 20-mer peptide. Antigens of these TCRs are unknown. Here immunoSEQ multiplex PCR was the method, and the copy in TCRdb shows in-frame clones only, minus some. The sample includes some 80,000 clones, roughly 85% of them seen just once. The sequenced sample was PBMCs, obtained from a glioma patient whose treatment included an IDH1 peptide vaccine. These receptors originate from a woman aged 45-65 years with glioma.

The gene calls are TRBV6-1 and TRBJ2-7; TRBD1 matches 7 bases. Germline V gene lookup returns CDR1 MNHNS and CDR2 SASEGT. CDR3 length: 14 residues. V dropped 2 bases and J dropped 6; count of bases not matched to a gene: 7. Written as DNA, the CDR3 is TGTGCCAGCAGTGAAAGTCGACAGGGAAGCGAGCAGTACTTC. Translated, it gives CASSESRQGSEQYF.

The chain couples TRBV9 to TRBJ1-3, with D tentatively TRBD1 (5 bases). V shed 0 bases and J shed 4 bases, with 20 bases lying between them. From germline, CDR1 is SGDLS and CDR2 YYNGEE. CDR3 length: 18 amino acids. The CDR3 nucleotides read TGTGCCAGCAGCGTAGACCCAGGGCCCGGGATGAGCGGAAACACCATATATTTT. As protein: CASSVDPGPGMSGNTIYF.

This chain connects TRBV7-9 to TRBJ1-4; D possibly corresponds to TRBD1 (6 bases). The germline V gene encodes CDR1 SEHNR and CDR2 FQNEAQ (reference sequence). The CDR3 totals 16 residues. V dropped 5 bases and J dropped 0 bases, with 13 bases sitting between them. This chain's CDR3 is CASSPRGGSTNEKLFF. The CDR3 DNA follows: TGTGCCAGCAGCCCCAGGGGCGGGTCAACTAATGAAAAACTGTTTTTT.

The chain carries TRBV27 and TRBJ1-4; D perhaps matches TRBD1 (6 bases). Germline values: CDR1 MNHEY, CDR2 SMNVEV (reference sequence). CDR3 length equals 11 residues. V lost 5 bases, J lost 12 bases, and 10 bases lay in between. The CDR3 sequence: CASSGGGQLFF. The CDR3 DNA sequence: TGTGCCAGCAGTGGGGGGGGGCAACTGTTTTTT.

The gene calls are TRBV7-3 and TRBJ1-1, with D possibly matching TRBD1 (5 bases). V was cut by 4 bases and J by 5 bases, with 14 bases left in between. Germline V gene sequence: CDR1 SGHTA, CDR2 FQGTGA. The CDR3 runs 14 residues. The CDR3 protein is CASSSWGEGTEAFF. In DNA, the CDR3 is TGTGCCAGCAGCTCATGGGGGGAAGGTACTGAAGCTTTCTTT. The variable domain in full, with the rest retrieved from reference TRBV7-3 and TRBJ1-1, is GAGVSQTPSNKVTEKGKYVELRCDPISGHTALYWYRQSLGQGPEFLIYFQGTGAADDSGLPNDRFFAVRPEGSVSTLKIQRTERGDSAVYLCASSSWGEGTEAFFGQGTRLTVV.

This clone occurred a few times. The J gene is TRBJ1-1, the V gene TRBV2; D gene unclear. The V end was cut by 5 bases, the J end by 3 bases, with 10 bases between. The CDR3 has 13 amino acids. Germline-derived CDR1 and CDR2 are SNHLY and FYNNEI. This CDR3 reads CASSTDGYTEAFF. The CDR3 DNA sequence: TGTGCCAGCAGTACGGACGGGTACACTGAAGCTTTCTTT.

V gene TRBV5-1 combines with J gene TRBJ2-3, with 11 bases aligning to TRBD1. V lost 4 bases to trimming and J lost 3 bases; unmatched junction nucleotides: 4. Germline loops: CDR1 SGHRS, CDR2 YFSETQ. The CDR3 has 15 residues. DNA for the CDR3: TGCGCCAGCAGCCACGGACAGGGGGCTACAGATACGCAGTATTTT. This gives the protein CASSHGQGATDTQYF.

Only one count was recorded for this clone. This chain uses TRBV19 with TRBJ2-7; 9 bases are shared with TRBD1. This CDR3 region has 15 residues. Germline lookup yields CDR1 LNHDA and CDR2 SQIVND (reference sequence). J was trimmed by 0 bases and V by 2 bases; bases with no gene match: 2. The CDR3 spells CASSISGQGSYEQYF. As DNA, the CDR3 is TGTGCCAGTAGTATATCGGGACAGGGCTCCTACGAGCAGTACTTC.